This T cell receptor (beta chain) was profiled in a study of blood T cell repertoires in COVID-19 (TCRdb year 2020). In terms of the full investigation: Samples from collaborators originated in the United States, Italy and Spain and spanned both the acute and convalescent phases of COVID-19. Samples came from the ongoing ImmuneRACE study (first 160 participants) plus 1,254 subjects from 6 global collaborators. The material from the prospective study consisted of cDNA or gDNA derived from T cells, B-cell-depleted T cells, or PBMCs. The repertoires were released in a freely available public database meant as a resource for research on the immune response to SARS-CoV-2. The dataset comprised deeply sampled blood TCRbeta repertoires from subjects exposed to, actively infected with, or recovered from COVID-19. The sample metadata nearly always contained a de-identified subject ID, COVID-19 status, age in years and sex. Where HLA class I and class II types were available, the types were taken from metadata supplied by the sample provider, not from assay-based typing.

With respect to this clone: The target of this receptor is not known. No base-level quality is on record; no much larger clone is a single base apart.

Results and caveats for the whole study, not just this receptor: The amount of clinical and demographic metadata varied by source and participant and was provided uncurated.

Germline trimming amounts to 0 bases on V and 1 base on J, with 4 as the count of junction bases outside the gene matches. The CDR3 runs 17 residues from the cysteine to the phenylalanine. The sequence is cut down to CDR3 DNA, 51 bases in frame from base 1. CDR1 and CDR2 are read off the germline V gene (reference sequence) as LGHDT and YNNKEL. Each collaborating institution followed its own protocols to collect whole blood in K2EDTA tubes. For TCRbeta analysis, collaborators shipped samples in one of three forms: frozen whole blood, isolated PBMCs, or DNA extracted from either of those sample types. The immunoSEQ Assay, a bias-controlled multiplex PCR, was used to amplify TCRbeta CDR3 regions from genomic DNA. As for how the authors treated the data: Within the assay, amplification of reference gene primers was used to estimate how many nucleated cells each sample contained. To quantify the absolute abundance of each unique TCRbeta CDR3 rearrangement, sequence reads were collapsed and filtered. For each sample, productive Simpson clonality was calculated by taking the square root of Simpson's diversity index across productive rearrangements. Sourced from immuneACCESS, this table was stored by TCRdb with only in-frame sequences that have V and J called. A share of the clones is absent; for the studies checked, an unresolved V gene accounts for under half, and the remainder has no known explanation. V, J and clone size are taken as reported in that table, and D and trimming were inferred from the DNA itself. This sample gives roughly 39,000 clones in total; 87% of them show up just once. The ten largest make up approximately 10% of the sample.

The chain couples TRBV3-1 (or the pseudogene TRBV3-2) to TRBJ2-3, and TRBD2 matches 10 of the central bases. Sample: peripheral blood. This clonotype was sampled from an elderly woman with active COVID-19. The sequenced DNA is TGTGCCAGCAGCCAAGATCTTCTAGCGGGGGGCACAGATACGCAGTATTTT. It translates to CASSQDLLAGGTDTQYF.